Described below is a single T cell receptor (beta chain) sequence and its context. The antigen is undetermined. Germline assignment: CDR1 MGHDK and CDR2 SYGVNS. The V end was cut by 0 bases, the J end by 7 bases, with 9 bases between. The CDR3 has 14 amino acids. This sample was included in a study of cytomegalovirus exposure and HLA in healthy donors. Overall study context: A previous analysis identified more than 100 million unique TCR beta sequences derived from some 170 million T cells. Study-level points and caveats: According to an earlier analysis, most TCR beta V segments yielded productive rearrangements about 90% or about 30% of the time.

PCR employed 60 Vbeta and 13 Jbeta primers. Libraries were prepared by immunoSEQ multiplex PCR; TCRdb keeps only in-frame clonotypes and omits some of them. The sample includes 95,000 to 110,000 clones, over 70% of them seen just once. This receptor was identified in a man aged 25-40 years in good health and CMV-seronegative. The sample comprised PBMCs. This chain joins TRBV25-1 and TRBJ1-4; D is uncertain. CDR3 loop: CASSEYAGIEKLFF. The CDR3 DNA reads as TGTGCCAGCAGTGAATATGCAGGAATTGAAAAACTGTTTTTT. Filled out from reference TRBV25-1 and TRBJ1-4, the complete variable domain reads EADIYQTPRYLVIGTGKKITLECSQTMGHDKMYWYQQDPGMELHLIHYSYGVNSTEKGDLSSESTVSRIRTEHFPLTLESARPSHTSQYLCASSEYAGIEKLFFGSGTQLSVL.